This section outlines one TCR beta chain sequence together with its context. The antigen is not known. These data are taken from a study of breast tumors, draining lymph nodes, adjacent tissues. Findings and caveats of the study: That most tumor T cells come from lymph nodes remained unproven. Data fit most tumor T cells coming from lymph node, expanding in tumor. Tumor repertoires ranked between lymph nodes and nontumor tissue in diversity, with V and J gene preferences. Luminal-like breast cancer showed significantly greater tumor-nontumor repertoire similarity than basal-like breast cancer did.

TCRdb processed the multiplex PCR reads anew with MiXCR; each CDR3 protein has one entry. The table has 170,000 or so distinct CDR3 sequences, 30% to 35% seen once. Breast cancer patients provided tissue from their axillary draining lymph nodes. The CDR3 has 14 residues. In germline, CDR1 is MGHRA, CDR2 YSYEKL. Trimming pared 5 bases from V and 0 bases from J, leaving 10 bases between. Sequencing input: axillary lymph node tissue. This rearrangement joins TRBV4-1 to TRBJ1-1; D gene ambiguous. This clonotype originated in a female donor with breast cancer. Some clones in this sample may be carry-over from other donors' samples. The CDR3, as DNA: TGCGCCAGCAGCTACCGACCCATGAACACTGAAGCTTTCTTT. Translating it yields CASSYRPMNTEAFF.